The 14 T cell receptor beta chains listed next were all sequenced from one sample in a study of tumor-infiltrating lymphocytes in primary liver carcinoma. Unsorted bulk tissue, roughly 20-32 mg of it, served as the source for co-extraction of RNA and DNA. Using a constant-region primer together with ProtoScript II reverse transcriptase, TCR beta cDNA was made from around 500 ng of total RNA. Libraries of TCR beta came from three nested multiplex PCR rounds with slightly modified ARM-PCR. A C-beta reverse primer and TRBV1-TRBV30 forward primers served in each of the first two PCR rounds, at about 9 cycles apiece. MiXCR, applied by TCRdb to the multiplex PCR reads, yields one record per CDR3 protein. The sample yields 99,000 or so distinct CDR3 sequences, 55% to 70% seen once. The sequenced sample was liver tumor tissue from sampling region 5. Described subset: tumor region T5, tumor centre. The receptors derive from a woman aged 60-75 years with primary liver carcinoma and hepatitis B virus infection.

Worth noting for this clonotype: At one boundary the junction diverges from the germline segment, which might be a read error. V gene TRBV5-1 combines with J gene TRBJ2-7, with 7 nucleotides matching TRBD1. This CDR3 comprises 16 residues. Germline V gene data show CDR1 as SGHRS and CDR2 as YFSETQ. The CDR3 DNA follows: TGCACCAGCAGCCCGTCCCGCCCGGGACAGACCTACGAGCAGTACTTC. Protein sequence: CTSSPSRPGQTYEQYF.

Concerning this clonotype itself: A clone one base away is much larger, so this may be a read error. The chain couples TRBV6-1 to TRBJ2-1, with D hard to call. This CDR3 is built from 11 residues. From germline, CDR1 is MNHNS and CDR2 SASEGT. CDR3 protein: CASCEWGEQFF. DNA of the CDR3: TGTGCCAGCTGTGAATGGGGTGAGCAGTTCTTC.

The sample holds one count of this clonotype. The chain combines TRBV2 with TRBJ2-5; 7 bases line up with TRBD2. The CDR3 spans 12 residues. Per the germline V gene, CDR1 is SNHLY and CDR2 is FYNNEI. V was clipped by 7 bases and J by 5 bases; unmatched bases: 4. CDR3 loop: CASKRGHETQYF. In DNA, the CDR3 is TGTGCCAGCAAGCGGGGCCATGAGACCCAGTACTTC.

In its sample, this clonotype was seen a few times. This may come from a read error, since a much larger clone is one base off. The chain couples TRBV4-2 to TRBJ2-1, with TRBD2 matching over 14 bases. This CDR3 region has 15 residues. The germline V gene encodes CDR1 LGHNA and CDR2 YNFKEQ. Here the CDR3 DNA reads TGTACCAGCAGCCACGGACTAGCGGGAGGCTATGAGCAGTTCTTC. Encoded protein: CTSSHGLAGGYEQFF.

Turning to this clonotype: At one end, the junction sequence differs from germline, possibly due to a read error. This chain links TRBV15 with TRBJ2-1; a possible D gene is TRBD2 (5 bases). This CDR3 is built from 12 residues. Germline V gene lookup returns CDR1 LNHNV and CDR2 YYDKDF (reference sequence). The DNA of the CDR3 is TGTACCACCAGCGGAAGATACAATGAGCAGTTCTTC. Encoded protein: CTTSGRYNEQFF.

As regards this clonotype: A much bigger clone sits one base away, suggesting this may be a read error. Since the CDR3 does not end with the conserved phenylalanine or tryptophan, this likely comes from a read error. The chain is built from TRBV5-1 and TRBJ1-2; a weak D match, TRBD1 (5 bases). There are 13 residues in the CDR3. Germline CDR1 reads SGHRS; CDR2 reads YFSETQ. V lost 3 bases to trimming and J lost 3 bases, with 9 bases between them. The CDR3 here is CASSSGVDYGYTL. CDR3 coding DNA: TGCGCCAGCAGCTCGGGGGTGGACTATGGCTACACCCTC.

As concerns this clonotype: Just one base apart from a much larger clone, this may be a read error. V gene TRBV28 combines with J gene TRBJ2-7, with 10 bases identical to TRBD2. The CDR3 runs 13 residues. Germline V gene data show CDR1 as MDHEN and CDR2 as SYDVKM. DNA for the CDR3: TGTGGCATCACTAGCGGGACGTCCTACGAGCAGTACTTC. The encoded protein is CGITSGTSYEQYF.

As to this clonotype: It is unclear where the CDR3 begins or ends on the DNA, so no DNA is shown, and the CDR3 is as TCRdb lists it. This chain connects TRBV11-3 to TRBJ2-3; the DNA was not compared with TRBD2, the D call given in the table. The CDR3 has 17 amino acids, counting both end residues. Germline loops: CDR1 SGHNT, CDR2 YENEEA. The CDR3 protein is CASNFGLGSGLIDTQYF.

Regarding this clonotype: At one end the junction does not follow the germline gene, possibly because of a read error. The chain is built from TRBV5-1 and TRBJ1-1; 7 bases line up with TRBD1. The germline V gene encodes CDR1 SGHRS and CDR2 YFSETQ. The CDR3 runs to 17 residues. DNA of the CDR3: TGCGCCAGCAGCTCTAGAACAGGGGCTTTTGGGTACACTGGAGCTTTCTTT. It is translated as CASSSRTGAFGYTGAFF. The complete variable domain, with remaining parts taken from reference TRBV5-1 and TRBJ1-1, reads KAGVTQTPRYLIKTRGQQVTLSCSPISGHRSVSWYQQTPGQGLQFLFEYFSETQRNKGNFPGRFSGRQFSNSRSEMNVSTLELGDSALYLCASSSRTGAFGYTGAFFGQGTRLTVV.

This clonotype was found many times. V gene TRBV30 combines with J gene TRBJ2-3, with TRBD1 identical over 9 bases. The CDR3 is 13 residues long. V gave up 7 bases and J gave up 10 bases; unmatched junction bases: 12. Germline V gene lookup returns CDR1 GTSNPN and CDR2 SVGIG (reference sequence). Written as DNA, the CDR3 is TGTGCCTCTTCCGGGACAGGGCGCCCCTCGCAGTATTTT. It translates to CASSGTGRPSQYF.

V is TRBV29-1 and J is TRBJ2-1; possible D gene TRBD2, 5 bases. The CDR3 consists of 12 residues. Germline V gene lookup returns CDR1 SQVTM and CDR2 ANQGSEA. With 5 bases removed from V and 9 bases from J, the gap between germline ends came to 14 bases. The CDR3 spells CSVHPSLGEQFF. As DNA, the CDR3 is TGCAGCGTTCATCCTAGCTTGGGTGAGCAGTTCTTC.

Only one count was recorded for this clonotype. The V and J genes are TRBV11-1 and TRBJ2-7; no clear D. This CDR3 is 14 amino acids long. Trimming took off 6 bases at V and 2 bases at J, with 14 bases between the two ends. The germline V gene encodes CDR1 SGHAT and CDR2 FQDESV (reference sequence). For the CDR3, the DNA is TGTGCCAGCAGTGGGAATAGGGTCACCTACGAGCAGTACTTC. Encoded protein: CASSGNRVTYEQYF.

This clonotype occurred many times. This rearrangement joins TRBV30 to TRBJ1-1, with 10 bases identical to TRBD1. The CDR3 runs 14 residues. Germline loops: CDR1 GTSNPN, CDR2 SVGIG (reference sequence). V lost 5 bases to trimming and J lost 3 bases; unmatched junction nucleotides: 6. CDR3 bases: TGTGCCTGGGACAGGGGGCAAGGGGACACTGAAGCTTTCTTT. Residues: CAWDRGQGDTEAFF.

This clonotype has only a few counts. This clone may be a read error of a much larger clone one base away. The chain has TRBV6-6 and TRBJ2-7; 7 nucleotides align to TRBD2. Germline assignment: CDR1 MNHNY and CDR2 SVGAGI (reference sequence). V shed 2 bases, J shed 6 bases, and the junction held 4 bases outside the gene matches. This CDR3 is built from 13 residues. As DNA, the CDR3 is TGTGCCAGCAGTTACGCCGGACTAGTCGAGCAGTACTTC. It specifies CASSYAGLVEQYF.